Included here is one T cell receptor (beta chain) sequence, with context. As yet, its antigen is unknown. These data are taken from a study of cytomegalovirus exposure and HLA in healthy donors. General study findings and limits: Common viral pathogens seemed to be connected with several of the most significant clusters, according to a later analysis.

The CDR3 length is 16 residues. The PCR made use of 60 Vbeta and 13 Jbeta primers. Profiling relied on immunoSEQ multiplex PCR, and the TCRdb table lists in-frame clones only, not all of them. This sample's table has about 110,000 clones. The sequenced sample was PBMCs. The rearrangement links TRBV21-1 to TRBJ2-3; the table gives TRBD2 as D, unverified against the DNA. TRBV21-1 corresponds to a pseudogene. The sequence was collected from a man aged 30 to 39 in good health and CMV-seronegative. CDR3 in amino acids: CASSNPGGGGTDTQYF. The CDR3 bases are TGTGCCAGCAGCAACCCCGGAGGGGGGGGCACAGATACGCAGTATTTT.